This T cell receptor (beta chain) was obtained from a study of blood T cell repertoires in COVID-19. Study context: Both acute and convalescent COVID-19 samples were obtained from the United States, Italy and Spain.

Recovery among Cohort 3 donors was established by two negative PCRs, clearance, or symptom resolution. Clones were sequenced by immunoSEQ multiplex PCR, and TCRdb holds only the in-frame ones, with some missing. The sample carries about 280,000 clones, approximately 91% recorded once. The sample comprised PBMCs or T cells enriched from blood (not recorded which). This TCR came from a woman aged 30 to 39 who had recovered from COVID-19.

The CDR3 loop is CASSNLTGFETQYF. In nucleotides, the CDR3 is TGCGCCAGCAGCAACTTGACAGGCTTCGAGACCCAGTACTTC. The chain joins TRBV5-1 to TRBJ2-5; possible D gene TRBD1, 6 bases. There are 14 residues in the CDR3. Germline CDR1 SGHRS, CDR2 YFSETQ. V was trimmed by 4 bases and J by 5 bases, leaving 15 bases between them.